The clone carrying this T cell receptor (beta chain) was counted ten times or more. Its cognate antigen is unknown. The germline V gene has CDR1 SGHKS and CDR2 YYEKEE (reference sequence). Trimming shortened V by 4 bases and J by 14 bases, and 20 bases separated the two germline ends. This CDR3 comprises 13 residues. The unsorted libraries had their origin in 2 million PBMCs stored at -80 C. The entry originates in a study of neurological immune-mediated disorders. 5'RACE with 10-nucleotide random UMIs produced the cDNA. TCRdb analysed the 5' RACE reads with MiXCR anew, one entry per CDR3 protein. The data hold roughly 28,000 distinct CDR3 sequences, with 9.5% to 15% observed a single time. Study-level results: Across subjects, expanded clones had no CDR3 amino acid sequences in common, pointing to private repertoires in all groups. Healthy controls had more TCR clonal expansion than multiple sclerosis, which showed the least, whereas HTLV-1-associated myelopathy showed the most.

The sample comprised PBMCs. The chain recombines TRBV5-5 with TRBJ2-3; D perhaps matches TRBD1 (5 bases). This sequence was found in a man aged 55 to 70 in good health. CDR3 in amino acids: CASSTEPTATSYF. The DNA of the CDR3 is TGTGCCAGCAGCACCGAGCCGACAGCCACCTCGTATTTT.